This T cell receptor (beta chain) was retrieved from a study of blood T cells in healthy people across ages. Whole-study results and caveats: Measured against age, TCR beta diversity per million T cells decreased in a roughly linear manner.

In the case of this clonotype: The antigen is undetermined.

For the second PCR, which ran for roughly 7 to 11 cycles, a sample-barcoded 5' primer and a J-beta primer mix were used. TCRdb redid the calling of the 5' RACE reads with MiXCR, one entry per CDR3 protein. The sample holds about 1.1 million distinct CDR3 sequences, 35% to 40% seen once. The sample was blood. The TCR originated in a young man in good health.

The CDR3 bases are TGTGCCAGCAGTCGCTCCGGGACAGGGGTTTACGAGCAGTACTTC. Encoded protein: CASSRSGTGVYEQYF. The J gene is TRBJ2-7, the V gene TRBV12-3 or TRBV12-4; 10 bases line up with TRBD1. CDR3 length: 15 residues. V trimming: 5 bases; J trimming: 4 bases; junction bases outside the gene matches: 8.